There are a few counts of the clone carrying this T cell receptor beta chain. The antigen is unknown. The record originates from a study of beta chain features in type 1 diabetes. General study points: There was a moderate but significant shortening of TCRB CDR3s in all four CD4+ subsets of Type 1 diabetes patients. Shorter templates might be favored by PCR, and equally so in patients and in controls.

Isolated RNA was reverse transcribed in full, so expressed TCRB transcripts were sequenced. Naive, central memory and regulatory T cell samples averaged about 4 million immunoSEQ reads each. The protocol was immunoSEQ multiplex PCR, while the TCRdb copy is restricted to in-frame clones and leaves out a portion. The sample holds 250,000 to 300,000 clones, roughly 13% seen once. Sequences were obtained from naive CD4+ T cells from blood. The receptor's source is a man aged 25 to 40 with type 1 diabetes.

CDR3 amino acids: CASSAGRNEQFF. CDR3 nucleotides: TGTGCCAGCTCAGCGGGACGGAATGAGCAGTTCTTC. V and J are TRBV4-2 and TRBJ2-1, with 7 bases aligning to TRBD2. Germline V lookup: CDR1 LGHNA, CDR2 YNFKEQ. The CDR3 has 12 residues. The ends lost 8 bases at V and 7 bases at J; junction bases unmatched: 5.